The clone carrying this T cell receptor beta chain was seen repeatedly, ten times or more. The antigen remains unidentified. Trimming cost V 3 bases and J 8 bases; bases outside gene matches: 5. Germline loops: CDR1 SGHNT, CDR2 YENEEA. This CDR3 region has 14 residues. Genomic DNA (about 2.2 micrograms) was obtained from cryopreserved PBMCs for construction of TCR beta libraries. This entry is derived from a study of cytotoxic CD8 clonotypes in ibrutinib-treated CLL. At the level of the study: The cohort had around 11 relapsed/refractory and over 14 treatment-naive patients, around 18 IGHV unmutated.

The intended depth for sequencing was 1 in 200,000 to 1 in 1 million T cells. The repertoire was sequenced with immunoSEQ multiplex PCR; TCRdb's copy has only in-frame clones and lacks some. The sample lists approximately 100,000 clones, about 50% occurring once. Study-wide points: Investigators sampled sustained-remission and progressing patients at differing times.

The origin of this receptor is a human donor with chronic lymphocytic leukemia. The sample in question was PBMCs, obtained after 24 months of ibrutinib treatment. The rearrangement uses TRBV11-3 and TRBJ2-1; TRBD1 matches at 9 bases. CDR3 DNA: TGTGCCAGCAGCTTTTGGGGACAGGGTGATGAGCAGTTCTTC. Translation gives CASSFWGQGDEQFF.